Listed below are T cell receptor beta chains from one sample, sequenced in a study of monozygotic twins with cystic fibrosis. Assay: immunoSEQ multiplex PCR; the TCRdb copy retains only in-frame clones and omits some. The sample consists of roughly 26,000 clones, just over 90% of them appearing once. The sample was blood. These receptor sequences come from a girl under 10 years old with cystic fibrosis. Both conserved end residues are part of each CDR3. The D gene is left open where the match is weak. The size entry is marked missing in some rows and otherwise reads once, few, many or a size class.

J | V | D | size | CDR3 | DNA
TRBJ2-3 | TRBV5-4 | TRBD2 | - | CASSPRLAGGRDTQYF | TGTGCCAGCAGCCCTCGACTAGCGGGGGGGCGAGATACGCAGTATTTT
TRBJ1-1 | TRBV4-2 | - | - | CASSLTGLMNTEAFF | TGTGCCAGCAGCCTAACAGGGCTTATGAACACTGAAGCTTTCTTT
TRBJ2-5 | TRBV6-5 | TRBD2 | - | CASSRTSGAETQYF | TGTGCCAGCAGCAGGACTAGCGGGGCGGAGACCCAGTACTTC
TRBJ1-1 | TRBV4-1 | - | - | CASSQTSGVGDPKMNTEAFF | TGCGCCAGCAGCCAAACCTCAGGGGTAGGGGACCCTAAAATGAACACTGAAGCTTTCTTT
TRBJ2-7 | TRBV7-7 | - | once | CASSLGKGYEQYF | TGTGCCAGCAGTCTAGGGAAGGGATACGAGCAGTACTTC
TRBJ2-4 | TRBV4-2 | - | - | CASSQGVGPIPNQGNIQYF | TGTGCCAGCAGCCAAGGGGTGGGGCCAATACCCAACCAGGGGAACATTCAGTACTTC
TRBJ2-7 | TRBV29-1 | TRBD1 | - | CSVKGTGQAYEQYF | TGCAGCGTGAAAGGGACAGGGCAGGCCTACGAGCAGTACTTC
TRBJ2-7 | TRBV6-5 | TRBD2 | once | CASSVVAGGEQYF | TGTGCCAGCAGTGTGGTAGCGGGGGGAGAGCAGTACTTC
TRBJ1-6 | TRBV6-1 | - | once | CASSATLSPLHF | TGTGCCAGCAGTGCAACGTTATCACCCCTCCACTTT
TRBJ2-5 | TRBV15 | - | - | CATEDYVKPETQYF | TGTGCCACCGAGGACTACGTGAAGCCAGAGACCCAGTACTTC
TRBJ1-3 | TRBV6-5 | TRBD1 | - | CASSYYRGHTIYF | TGTGCCAGCAGTTACTACAGGGGGCACACCATATATTTT
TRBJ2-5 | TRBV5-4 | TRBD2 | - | CASSGGLAGGQETQYF | TGTGCCAGCAGCGGAGGACTAGCGGGGGGGCAAGAGACCCAGTACTTC
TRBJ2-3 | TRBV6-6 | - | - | CASSTVDTQYF | TGTGCCAGCAGTACCGTGGATACGCAGTATTTT
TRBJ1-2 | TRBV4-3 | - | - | CASSQAGTPRRTF | TGCGCCAGCAGCCAAGCGGGGACTCCCCGCAGGACCTTC
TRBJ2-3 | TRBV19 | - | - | CASSKWADTQYF | TGTGCCAGTAGTAAGTGGGCGGATACGCAGTATTTT
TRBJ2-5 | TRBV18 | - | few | CASSPPGPETQYF | TGTGCCAGCTCACCACCCGGGCCCGAGACCCAGTACTTC
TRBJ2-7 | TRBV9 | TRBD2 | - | CASSVAAGGSSYEQYF | TGTGCCAGCAGCGTAGCGGCGGGGGGAAGTTCCTACGAGCAGTACTTC
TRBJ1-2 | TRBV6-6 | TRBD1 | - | CASSQRTGLEGYTF | TGTGCCAGCAGCCAGAGGACAGGGTTGGAAGGCTACACCTTC
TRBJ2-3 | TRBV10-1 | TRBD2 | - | CASSGLAGGFTSTDTQYF | TGCGCCAGCAGTGGACTAGCGGGGGGCTTCACTAGCACAGATACGCAGTATTTT
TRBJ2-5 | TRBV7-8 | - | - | CASTGRLATPKETQYF | TGTGCCAGCACGGGGAGACTTGCTACCCCGAAAGAGACCCAGTACTTC
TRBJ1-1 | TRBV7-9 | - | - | CASSYQGHTEAFF | TGTGCCAGCAGCTATCAGGGGCATACTGAAGCTTTCTTT
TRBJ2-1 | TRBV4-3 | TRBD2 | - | CASSQDPQRGYNEQFF | TGCGCCAGCAGCCAAGATCCCCAGCGGGGGTACAATGAGCAGTTCTTC
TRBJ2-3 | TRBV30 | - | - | CAWSPGRGYTDTQYF | TGTGCCTGGAGTCCAGGGAGGGGGTACACAGATACGCAGTATTTT
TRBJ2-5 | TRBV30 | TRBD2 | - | CALTPGLGETQYF | TGTGCCTTGACACCGGGACTAGGGGAGACCCAGTACTTC
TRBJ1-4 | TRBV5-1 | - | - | CASSPQKIGVKLVEKLFF | TGCGCCAGCAGCCCACAGAAGATCGGGGTAAAATTAGTTGAAAAACTGTTTTTT
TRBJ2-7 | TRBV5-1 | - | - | CASSNRETEQYF | TGCGCCAGCAGCAACAGGGAGACCGAGCAGTACTTC
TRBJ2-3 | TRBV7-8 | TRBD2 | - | CASSPLAGDTDTQYF | TGTGCCAGCAGCCCACTAGCGGGGGACACAGATACGCAGTATTTT
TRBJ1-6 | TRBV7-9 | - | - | CASSKGEGVHHF | TGTGCCAGCAGCAAAGGTGAAGGGGTGCACCACTTT
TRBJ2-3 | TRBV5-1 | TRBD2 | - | CASYLAGVTDTQYF | TGCGCCAGCTACCTAGCGGGGGTCACAGATACGCAGTATTTT
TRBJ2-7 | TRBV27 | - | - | CASSLSSPRMAGYLTYEQYF | TGTGCCAGCAGTTTATCGAGCCCACGTATGGCCGGCTACCTCACCTACGAGCAGTACTTC
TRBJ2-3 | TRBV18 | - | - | CASSPRGADTQYF | TGTGCCAGCTCACCCAGGGGAGCAGATACGCAGTATTTT
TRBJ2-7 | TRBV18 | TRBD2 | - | CASSPFSGTSVEQYF | TGTGCCAGCTCACCGTTCTCTGGGACTAGCGTCGAGCAGTACTTC
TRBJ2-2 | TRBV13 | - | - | CASSLRPNTGELFF | TGTGCCAGCAGCTTAAGACCGAACACCGGGGAGCTGTTTTTT
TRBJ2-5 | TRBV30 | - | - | CAWSVRTRTQYF | TGTGCCTGGAGTGTACGTACCAGAACCCAGTACTTC
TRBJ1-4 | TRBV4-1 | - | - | CASSQVETKLNLIEKLFF | TGCGCCAGCAGCCAAGTGGAGACGAAACTCAACCTTATTGAAAAACTGTTTTTT
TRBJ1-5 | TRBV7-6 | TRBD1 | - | CASSLTGDQPQHF | TGTGCCAGCAGCCTAACAGGGGATCAGCCCCAGCATTTT
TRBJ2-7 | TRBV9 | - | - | CASSVQASSYEQYF | TGTGCCAGCAGCGTCCAGGCTAGCTCCTACGAGCAGTACTTC
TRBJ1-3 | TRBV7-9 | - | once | CASSLGENTIYF | TGTGCCAGCAGCTTAGGTGAAAACACCATATATTTT
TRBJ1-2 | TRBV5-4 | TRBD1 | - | CASSLDRGLYGYTF | TGTGCCAGCAGCTTGGACAGGGGGCTCTATGGCTACACCTTC
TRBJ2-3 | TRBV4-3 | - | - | CASSQDKGGISTDTQYF | TGCGCCAGCAGCCAAGATAAGGGGGGAATCAGCACAGATACGCAGTATTTT
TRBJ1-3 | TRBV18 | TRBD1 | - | CASSPVSGTGTTGNTIYF | TGTGCCAGCTCACCAGTCTCTGGGACAGGGACTACTGGAAACACCATATATTTT
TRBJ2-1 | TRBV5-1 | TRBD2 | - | CASSLTSGGAHEQFF | TGCGCCAGCAGCTTGACTAGCGGGGGGGCTCATGAGCAGTTCTTC
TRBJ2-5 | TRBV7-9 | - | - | CASSFPRTRQETQYF | TGTGCCAGCAGCTTCCCCAGGACCAGACAAGAGACCCAGTACTTC
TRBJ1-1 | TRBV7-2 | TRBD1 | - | CASSLVVTGVNTEAFF | TGTGCCAGCAGCTTAGTGGTCACAGGGGTGAACACTGAAGCTTTCTTT
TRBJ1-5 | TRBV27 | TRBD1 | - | CASGTAEDGPQHF | TGTGCCAGCGGGACAGCTGAGGATGGGCCCCAGCATTTT
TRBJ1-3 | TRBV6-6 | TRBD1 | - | CASSYGTGTGNTIYF | TGTGCCAGCAGTTACGGGACAGGCACTGGAAACACCATATATTTT
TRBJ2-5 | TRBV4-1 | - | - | CASSHSAGRPETQYF | TGCGCCAGCAGCCACTCGGCAGGTCGGCCGGAGACCCAGTACTTC
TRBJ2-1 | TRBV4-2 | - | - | CASSQERMAAGQFF | TGTGCCAGCAGCCAAGAAAGAATGGCTGCCGGGCAGTTCTTC
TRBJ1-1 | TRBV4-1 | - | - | CASSRMEGLAFGTEAFF | TGCGCCAGCAGCCGAATGGAGGGGCTGGCTTTCGGCACTGAAGCTTTCTTT
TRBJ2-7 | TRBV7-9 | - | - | CASSLLSEQYF | TGTGCCAGCAGCTTACTTAGCGAGCAGTACTTC